The clone carrying this TCR beta chain was seen a handful of times. The antigen remains undetermined. The data belong to a study of identifying expanded T cells in peripheral blood. Method: immunoSEQ multiplex PCR; TCRdb's copy keeps in-frame clones and lacks some. The top ten hold 5.5% of the sample, which has around 100,000 clones, around 90% seen once. Findings and limits, study-wide: Over around two and four weeks, about 17 and 20 clones changed, versus roughly 1.1 between replicates.

Collection occurred without any documented infections or immune events in donors. V lost 0 bases and J 1 base, leaving 10 bases between the germline ends. Germline lookup yields CDR1 SGDLS and CDR2 YYNGEE. This CDR3 comprises 15 residues. The clonotype was recovered from a person aged 18 to 75 in good health. The chain uses TRBV9 and TRBJ1-1; D might be TRBD1 (6 bases). The sequenced sample consisted of blood. The chain's CDR3 is CASSVEGGQNTEAFF. CDR3 bases: TGTGCCAGCAGCGTAGAAGGGGGACAGAACACTGAAGCTTTCTTT.